A single sample gave rise to the 3 T cell receptor beta chains below, sequenced in a study of T cell changes during pregnancy in multiple sclerosis. TCRdb's table, derived via immunoSEQ multiplex PCR, lists solely in-frame clones and lacks some. Of 45,000 to 50,000 clones in the sample, roughly 93% were seen once. The starting material was CD4+ T cells from peripheral blood mononuclear cells, obtained in the second trimester of pregnancy. The receptor source for this set is a female donor in good health, enrolled as a control in a pregnancy study.

The genes are TRBV19 and TRBJ1-5; D possibly corresponds to TRBD1 (6 bases). V lost 7 bases to trimming and J lost 5 bases, with 15 bases between them. Looked up from germline, CDR1 is LNHDA and CDR2 is SQIVND (reference sequence). The CDR3 runs to 14 residues. This CDR3 reads CASNKQGPDQPQHF. The CDR3 region has the DNA TGTGCCAGTAACAAACAGGGTCCGGATCAGCCCCAGCATTTT.

The chain recombines TRBV27 with TRBJ1-6; D call uncertain. The CDR3 totals 14 residues. The V gene's germline CDR1 is MNHEY and CDR2 SMNVEV (reference sequence). Trimming pared 4 bases from V and 6 bases from J, leaving 10 bases between. The CDR3 bases are TGTGCCAGCAGTTATCGGAGGACTAATTCACCCCTCCACTTT. Its translation is CASSYRRTNSPLHF.

Only one count was recorded for this clone. V usage is TRBV7-2 and J usage is TRBJ1-1; 8 nucleotides align to TRBD1. Per the germline V gene, CDR1 is SGHTA and CDR2 is FQGNSA. The CDR3 has 13 residues. V lost 5 bases to trimming and J lost 8 bases; unmatched junction nucleotides: 7. This CDR3 is CASSPGQGREAFF. The CDR3 DNA sequence: TGTGCCAGCAGCCCCGGACAGGGAAGAGAAGCTTTCTTT.